A selection of T cell receptor beta chains follows, all from one sample in a study of blood T cell repertoires in COVID-19. Repertoires were generated with immunoSEQ multiplex PCR, while TCRdb's copy carries only in-frame clones and drops some. The sample consists of 150,000 to 200,000 clones, roughly four fifths of them appearing once. The sample comprised peripheral blood. The receptors derive from a human donor in a cohort sampled during active COVID-19. Both conserved end residues are part of each CDR3. The order of the fields is J gene, V gene, D gene, clone size, CDR3 DNA, CDR3 protein. The D gene is left open where the match is weak. Clone size is stated in some rows and not others, as once, few, many or a class when expanded.

>TRBJ1-1|TRBV5-8|.|.
TGTGCCAGCAGCTTATACAGGGTGGGGACTGAAGCTTTCTTT
CASSLYRVGTEAFF
>TRBJ2-7|TRBV6-5|.|.
TGTGCCAGCAGTTACGGCCCCTACGAGCAGTACTTC
CASSYGPYEQYF
>TRBJ2-3|TRBV7-2|TRBD1|.
TGTGCCAGCAGCCACAGGGGTTCTGATACGCAGTATTTT
CASSHRGSDTQYF
>TRBJ2-7|TRBV9|TRBD2|.
TGTGCCAGCAGCTCATGGACTAGCGGGAGTTACGAGCAGTACTTC
CASSSWTSGSYEQYF
>TRBJ2-2|TRBV14|.|.
TGTGCCAGCAGTTTCAGGGGTCCAGACACCGGGGAGCTGTTTTTT
CASSFRGPDTGELFF
>TRBJ2-5|TRBV24-1|.|.
TGTGCCACCAGTGCCTCCGGCACAAGGGAGGAGACCCAGTACTTC
CATSASGTREETQYF
>TRBJ2-5|TRBV7-2|.|.
TGTGCCAGCAGCTTAGCGGGTTCGGTGGGAGGAGAGACCCAGTACTTC
CASSLAGSVGGETQYF
>TRBJ1-2|TRBV2|.|.
TGTGCCAGCAGTATAAACTATGGCTACACCTTC
CASSINYGYTF
>TRBJ2-1|TRBV6-2/TRBV6-3|TRBD2|.
TGTGCCAGCAGCCGGGGGGGGAGCAACTCCTACAATGAGCAGTTCTTC
CASSRGGSNSYNEQFF
>TRBJ2-3|TRBV3-1/TRBV3-2|TRBD2|few
TGTGCCAGCAGCCCGGCGGCTAGCGGGGGGGCCGCGCAGTATTTT
CASSPAASGGAAQYF
>TRBJ2-7|TRBV7-6|.|.
TGTGCCAGCAGTAACCCGGTCAGGCCAATCGGCCTAATCTACGAGCAGTACTTC
CASSNPVRPIGLIYEQYF
>TRBJ2-2|TRBV28|.|.
TGTGCCAGCAGGCGCCCCCTCCGGGACTTGCTCTGGGGGGAGCTGTTTTTT
CASRRPLRDLLWGELFF
>TRBJ2-1|TRBV7-2|TRBD2|.
TGTGCCAGCAGCTTAGTCCCCCTAGCGGGGGGACTAGGCAATGAGCAGTTCTTC
CASSLVPLAGGLGNEQFF
>TRBJ1-4|TRBV5-1|TRBD1|.
TGCGCCAGCAGCCCGACCGGGACAGTCGTCTCTTTTAATGAAAAACTGTTTTTT
CASSPTGTVVSFNEKLFF
>TRBJ1-2|TRBV11-2|TRBD1|.
TGTGCCAGCAGTCCCGACAGGGAAAATGGCTACACCTTC
CASSPDRENGYTF
>TRBJ2-7|TRBV9|.|.
TGTGCCAGCAGCGTAGACGGCTACGAGCAGTACTTC
CASSVDGYEQYF
>TRBJ2-7|TRBV7-2|.|.
TGTGCCAGCAGCTTAGGGGGTAGTAGGGGTGAGCAGTACTTC
CASSLGGSRGEQYF
>TRBJ2-7|TRBV7-3|TRBD1|.
TGTGCCAGCAGCTTGGGGTCCGGGACAGCTTACGAGCAGTACTTC
CASSLGSGTAYEQYF
>TRBJ2-2|TRBV19|TRBD1|.
TGTGCCAGTAGAACCGGGACAGGGAACACCGGGGAGCTGTTTTTT
CASRTGTGNTGELFF
>TRBJ1-5|TRBV5-6|.|few
TGTGCCAGCAGCTTGACAGGAAGAAATCAGCCCCAGCATTTT
CASSLTGRNQPQHF
>TRBJ1-6|TRBV30|.|.
TGTGCCTGGAGTCCCCAGGGCTCCTATAATTCACCCCTCCACTTT
CAWSPQGSYNSPLHF
>TRBJ1-2|TRBV19|TRBD1|.
TGTGCCAGTAGTATGGACAGGGAAGAGGGATATGGCTACACCTTC
CASSMDREEGYGYTF
>TRBJ1-2|TRBV6-6|.|.
TGTGCCAGCAGTCCACAATTCATCAGGGGTCCTAACTATGGCTACACCTTC
CASSPQFIRGPNYGYTF
>TRBJ1-2|TRBV7-9|TRBD1|.
TGTGCCAGCAGCCCACCCTTAGAGACAGGGGCCCTCCGCGAGGGCTACACCTTC
CASSPPLETGALREGYTF